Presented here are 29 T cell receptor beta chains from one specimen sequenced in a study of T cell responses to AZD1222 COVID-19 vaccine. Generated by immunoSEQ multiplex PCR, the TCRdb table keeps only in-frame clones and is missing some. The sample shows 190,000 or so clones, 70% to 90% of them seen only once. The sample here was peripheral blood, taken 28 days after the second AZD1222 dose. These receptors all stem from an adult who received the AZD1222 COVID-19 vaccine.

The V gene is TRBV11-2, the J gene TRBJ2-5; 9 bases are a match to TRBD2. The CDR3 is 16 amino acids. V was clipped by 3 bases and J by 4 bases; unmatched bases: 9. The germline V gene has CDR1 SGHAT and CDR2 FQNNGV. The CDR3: CASSFLARGGGETQYF. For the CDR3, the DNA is TGTGCCAGCAGCTTCCTAGCTCGCGGGGGGGGAGAGACCCAGTACTTC.

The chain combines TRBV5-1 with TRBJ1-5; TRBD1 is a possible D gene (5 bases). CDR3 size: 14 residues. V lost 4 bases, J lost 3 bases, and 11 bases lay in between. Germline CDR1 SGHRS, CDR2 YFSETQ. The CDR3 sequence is CASSRDGDNQPQHF. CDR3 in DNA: TGCGCCAGCAGCCGGGACGGGGACAATCAGCCCCAGCATTTT.

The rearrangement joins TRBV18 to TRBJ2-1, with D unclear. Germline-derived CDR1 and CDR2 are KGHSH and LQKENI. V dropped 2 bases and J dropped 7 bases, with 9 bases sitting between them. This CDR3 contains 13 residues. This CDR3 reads CASSPESRNEQFF. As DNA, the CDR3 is TGTGCCAGCTCACCAGAGTCGAGGAATGAGCAGTTCTTC.

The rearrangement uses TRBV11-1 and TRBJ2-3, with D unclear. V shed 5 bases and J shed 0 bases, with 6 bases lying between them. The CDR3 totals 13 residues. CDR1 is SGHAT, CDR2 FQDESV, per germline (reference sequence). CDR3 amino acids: CASSLDSTDTQYF. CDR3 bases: TGTGCCAGCAGCCTGGACAGCACAGATACGCAGTATTTT.

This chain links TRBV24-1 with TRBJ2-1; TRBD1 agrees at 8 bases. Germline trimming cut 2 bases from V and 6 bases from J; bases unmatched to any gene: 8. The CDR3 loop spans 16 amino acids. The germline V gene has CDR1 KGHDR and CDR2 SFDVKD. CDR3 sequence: CATSDSGTGRFNEQFF. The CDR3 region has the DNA TGTGCCACCAGTGATTCCGGGACAGGCCGGTTCAATGAGCAGTTCTTC.

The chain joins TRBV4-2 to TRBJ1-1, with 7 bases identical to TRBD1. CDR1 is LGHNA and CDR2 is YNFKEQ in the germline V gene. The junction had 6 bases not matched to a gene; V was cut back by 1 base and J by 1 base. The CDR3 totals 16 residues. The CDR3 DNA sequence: TGTGCCAGCAGCCAAGGAAAAGGGACAGAGAACACTGAAGCTTTCTTT. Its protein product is CASSQGKGTENTEAFF.

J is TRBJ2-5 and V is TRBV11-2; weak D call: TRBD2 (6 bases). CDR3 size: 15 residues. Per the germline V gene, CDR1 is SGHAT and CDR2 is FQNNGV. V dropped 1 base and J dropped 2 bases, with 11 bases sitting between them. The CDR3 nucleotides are TGTGCCAGCAGCTTAGGGAGGGCGGTACAAGAGACCCAGTACTTC. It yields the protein CASSLGRAVQETQYF.

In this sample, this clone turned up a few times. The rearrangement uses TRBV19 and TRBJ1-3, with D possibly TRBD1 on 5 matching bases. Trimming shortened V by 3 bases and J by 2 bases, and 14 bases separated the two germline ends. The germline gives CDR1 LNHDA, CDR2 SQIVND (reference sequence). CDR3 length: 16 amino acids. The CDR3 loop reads CASSMLAGQAGNTIYF. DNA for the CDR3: TGTGCCAGTAGTATGTTGGCTGGACAAGCTGGAAACACCATATATTTT.

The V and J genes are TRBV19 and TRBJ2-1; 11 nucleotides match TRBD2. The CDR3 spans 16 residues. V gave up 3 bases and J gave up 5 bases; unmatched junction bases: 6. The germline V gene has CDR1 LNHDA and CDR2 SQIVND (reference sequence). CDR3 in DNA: TGTGCCAGTAGTATCAGTCTAGCGGGAGGACACAATGAGCAGTTCTTC. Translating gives CASSISLAGGHNEQFF.

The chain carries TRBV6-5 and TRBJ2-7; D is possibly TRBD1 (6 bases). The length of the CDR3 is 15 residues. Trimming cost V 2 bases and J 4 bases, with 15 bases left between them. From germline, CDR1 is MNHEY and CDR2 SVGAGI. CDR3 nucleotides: TGTGCCAGCAGTTACCCACGAACAGGGCCGTACGAGCAGTACTTC. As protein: CASSYPRTGPYEQYF.

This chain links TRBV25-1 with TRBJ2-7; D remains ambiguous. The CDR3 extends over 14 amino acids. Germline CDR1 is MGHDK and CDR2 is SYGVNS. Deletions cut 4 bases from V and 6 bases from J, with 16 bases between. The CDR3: CASSVLPTAGEQYF. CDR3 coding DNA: TGTGCCAGCAGTGTACTCCCCACTGCCGGCGAGCAGTACTTC.

Here the CDR3 reads CASSSGGGLGYTF. In DNA form, the CDR3 reads TGTGCCAGCAGTTCCGGAGGGGGGTTGGGCTACACCTTC. This sequence joins TRBV6-5 and TRBJ1-2; weak D call: TRBD1 (6 bases). CDR1 is MNHEY, CDR2 SVGAGI, per germline. V was trimmed by 4 bases and J by 8 bases, leaving 14 bases between them. The CDR3 spans 13 residues.

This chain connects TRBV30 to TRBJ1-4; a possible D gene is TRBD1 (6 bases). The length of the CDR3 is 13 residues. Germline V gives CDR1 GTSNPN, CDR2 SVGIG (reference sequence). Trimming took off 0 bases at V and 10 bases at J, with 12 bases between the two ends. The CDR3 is CAWSVGGNGKLFF. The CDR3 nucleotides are TGTGCCTGGAGTGTAGGGGGGAACGGAAAACTGTTTTTT.

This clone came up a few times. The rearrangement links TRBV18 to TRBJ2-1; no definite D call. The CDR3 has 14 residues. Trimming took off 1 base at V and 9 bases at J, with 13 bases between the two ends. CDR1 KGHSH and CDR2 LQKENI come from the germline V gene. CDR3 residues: CASSPQAWAGEQFF. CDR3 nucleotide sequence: TGTGCCAGCTCACCACAGGCGTGGGCCGGTGAGCAGTTCTTC.

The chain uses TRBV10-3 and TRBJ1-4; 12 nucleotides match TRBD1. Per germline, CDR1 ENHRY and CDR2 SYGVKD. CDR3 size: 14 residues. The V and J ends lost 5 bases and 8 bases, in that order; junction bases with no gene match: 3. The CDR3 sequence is CAISPGTGGEKLFF. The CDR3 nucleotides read TGTGCCATCAGTCCCGGGACAGGGGGCGAAAAACTGTTTTTT.

The CDR3 loop is CAISGSGRENEQFF. In DNA, the CDR3 is TGTGCCATCAGTGGGTCAGGGAGGGAGAATGAGCAGTTCTTC. This chain connects TRBV10-3 to TRBJ2-1; TRBD2 matches 7 bases. With 4 bases clipped from V and 7 bases from J, the junction kept 7 bases outside the gene matches. Germline assignment: CDR1 ENHRY and CDR2 SYGVKD. This CDR3 has 14 amino acids.

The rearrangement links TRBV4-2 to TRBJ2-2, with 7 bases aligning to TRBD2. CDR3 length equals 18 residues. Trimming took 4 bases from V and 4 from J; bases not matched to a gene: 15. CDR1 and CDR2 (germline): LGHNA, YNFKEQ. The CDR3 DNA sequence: TGTGCCAGCAGCCCCGCAGAGGGGTCTAGCGGAAGCACCGGGGAGCTGTTTTTT. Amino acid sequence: CASSPAEGSSGSTGELFF.

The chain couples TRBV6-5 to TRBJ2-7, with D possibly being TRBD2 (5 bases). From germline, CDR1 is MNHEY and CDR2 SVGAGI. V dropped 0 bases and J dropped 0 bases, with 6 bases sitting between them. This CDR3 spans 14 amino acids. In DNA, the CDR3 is TGTGCCAGCAGTTACTCGAGCGGCTCCTACGAGCAGTACTTC. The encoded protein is CASSYSSGSYEQYF.

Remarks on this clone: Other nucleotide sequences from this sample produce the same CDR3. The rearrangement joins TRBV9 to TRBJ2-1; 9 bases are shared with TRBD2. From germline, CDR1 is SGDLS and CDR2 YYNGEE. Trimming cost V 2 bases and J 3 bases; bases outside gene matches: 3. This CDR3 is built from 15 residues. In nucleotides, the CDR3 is TGTGCCAGCAGCGTCGGAGCGGGAGGCTACAATGAGCAGTTCTTC. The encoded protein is CASSVGAGGYNEQFF. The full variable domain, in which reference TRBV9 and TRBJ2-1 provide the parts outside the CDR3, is DSGVTQTPKHLITATGQRVTLRCSPRSGDLSVYWYQQSLDQGLQFLIQYYNGEERAKGNILERFSAQQFPDLHSELNLSSLELGDSALYFCASSVGAGGYNEQFFGPGTRLTVL.

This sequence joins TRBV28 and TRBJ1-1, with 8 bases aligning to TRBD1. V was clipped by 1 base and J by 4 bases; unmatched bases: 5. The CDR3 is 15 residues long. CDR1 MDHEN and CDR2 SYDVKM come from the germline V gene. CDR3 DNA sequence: TGTGCCAGCAGTTTATATCGGACAGGGAGCACTGAAGCTTTCTTT. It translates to CASSLYRTGSTEAFF.

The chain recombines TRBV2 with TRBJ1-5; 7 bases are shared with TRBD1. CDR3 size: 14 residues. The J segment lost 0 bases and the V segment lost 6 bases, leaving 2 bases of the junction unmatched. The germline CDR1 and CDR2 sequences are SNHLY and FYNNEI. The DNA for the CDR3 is TGTGCCAGCAGACAGGGGAATAGCAATCAGCCCCAGCATTTT. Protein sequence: CASRQGNSNQPQHF.

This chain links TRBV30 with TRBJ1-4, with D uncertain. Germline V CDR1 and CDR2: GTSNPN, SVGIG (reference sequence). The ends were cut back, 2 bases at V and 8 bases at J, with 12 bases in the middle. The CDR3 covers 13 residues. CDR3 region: CAWSTTRGEKLFF. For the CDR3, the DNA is TGTGCCTGGAGTACGACCCGTGGGGAAAAACTGTTTTTT.

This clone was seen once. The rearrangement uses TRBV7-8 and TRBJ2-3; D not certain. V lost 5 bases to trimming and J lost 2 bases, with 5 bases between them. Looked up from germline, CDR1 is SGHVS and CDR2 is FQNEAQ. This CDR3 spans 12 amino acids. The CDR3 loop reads CASSPYTDTQYF. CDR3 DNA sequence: TGTGCCAGCAGCCCGTACACAGATACGCAGTATTTT.

The CDR3 bases are TGTGCCAGCAGTGAGGAACTAATGAACACTGAAGCTTTCTTT. This sequence encodes CASSEELMNTEAFF. The chain joins TRBV6-1 to TRBJ1-1; no reliable D call. V gave up 3 bases and J gave up 0 bases, with 8 bases separating them. This CDR3 is built from 14 residues. The germline gives CDR1 MNHNS, CDR2 SASEGT.

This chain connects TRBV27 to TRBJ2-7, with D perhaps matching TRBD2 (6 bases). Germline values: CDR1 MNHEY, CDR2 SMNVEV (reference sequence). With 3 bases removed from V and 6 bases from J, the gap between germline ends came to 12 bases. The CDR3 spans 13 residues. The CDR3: CASSFGKTSEQYF. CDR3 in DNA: TGTGCCAGCAGTTTTGGAAAGACTAGCGAGCAGTACTTC.

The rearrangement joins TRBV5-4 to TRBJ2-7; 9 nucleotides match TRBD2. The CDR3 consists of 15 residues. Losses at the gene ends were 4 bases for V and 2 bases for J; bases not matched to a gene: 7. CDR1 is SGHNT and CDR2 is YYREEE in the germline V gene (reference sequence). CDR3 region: CASSQGPSGAYEQYF. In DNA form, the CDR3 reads TGTGCCAGCAGCCAGGGACCTAGCGGGGCCTACGAGCAGTACTTC. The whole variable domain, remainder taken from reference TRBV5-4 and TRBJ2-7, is ETGVTQSPTHLIKTRGQQVTLRCSSQSGHNTVSWYQQALGQGPQFIFQYYREEENGRGNFPPRFSGLQFPNYSSELNVNALELDDSALYLCASSQGPSGAYEQYFGPGTRLTVT.

DNA of the CDR3: TGCGCCAGCAGCCCGAGCTCGACTGTGTACAATGAGCAGTTCTTC. Residues: CASSPSSTVYNEQFF. V usage is TRBV4-1 and J usage is TRBJ2-1; D is uncertain. Trimming shortened V by 4 bases and J by 4 bases, and 14 bases separated the two germline ends. The germline gives CDR1 MGHRA, CDR2 YSYEKL. The CDR3 extends over 15 amino acids.

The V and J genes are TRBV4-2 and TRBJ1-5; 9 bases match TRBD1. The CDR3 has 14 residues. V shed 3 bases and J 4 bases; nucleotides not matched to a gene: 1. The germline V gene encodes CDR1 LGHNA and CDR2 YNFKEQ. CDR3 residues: CASSQGTGNQPQHF. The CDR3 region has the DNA TGTGCCAGCAGCCAGGGGACAGGGAATCAGCCCCAGCATTTT.

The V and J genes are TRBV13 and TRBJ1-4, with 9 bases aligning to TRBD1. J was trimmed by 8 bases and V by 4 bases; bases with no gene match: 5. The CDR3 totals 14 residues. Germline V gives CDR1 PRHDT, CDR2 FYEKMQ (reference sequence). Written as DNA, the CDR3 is TGTGCCAGCAGCTCCGGGACAGGGAACGAAAAACTGTTTTTT. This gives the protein CASSSGTGNEKLFF.